This T cell receptor beta chain was identified in a study of T cells in Graves' hyperthyroidism and ophthalmopathy. Study-wide results and limits: Blood also carried most thyroid clonotypes expanded above 0.001.

The CDR3 regions of TCR beta were amplified from RNA transcripts. During a first-round RT-PCR of the TCR CDR3, the HTBI primer set was used. MiXCR was run by TCRdb on the multiplex PCR reads, yielding one entry per CDR3 protein. The sample includes a few hundred thousand distinct CDR3 sequences, approximately 16% of them seen just once. This clonotype has ten or more counts. Antigen: not known. Participants, patients aged 18 to 65, had newly diagnosed hyperthyroidism with a duration under 2 months. Together with thyroid ultrasound, orbital computed tomography, serum thyroxine and TRAb, clinical symptoms were used for diagnoses. V lost 6 bases and J 3 bases, leaving 8 bases between the germline ends. This CDR3 has 13 amino acids. In germline, CDR1 is SGHTA, CDR2 FQGNSA.

The TCR sequence derives from a middle-aged man with Graves' hyperthyroidism. What was sequenced was blood. The genes are TRBV7-2 and TRBJ2-2; D tentatively fits TRBD1 or TRBD2 (5 bases each). The CDR3, as DNA: TGTGCCAGCAGGGTGGGGGACACCGGGGAGCTGTTTTTT. Translation: CASRVGDTGELFF. Full variable domain (outside the CDR3, taken from reference TRBV7-2 and TRBJ2-2): GAGVSQSPSNKVTEKGKDVELRCDPISGHTALYWYRQSLGQGLEFLIYFQGNSAPDKSGLPSDRFSAERTGGSVSTLTIQRTQQEDSAVYLCASRVGDTGELFFGEGSRLTVL.